These 11 T cell receptor beta chains originate from one sample sequenced in a study of OX40 agonist ivuxolimab in advanced cancers. The library was made by the immunoSEQ multiplex PCR assay. Here the immuneACCESS table is served through TCRdb, limited to in-frame sequences with V and J called. Missing clones are a known gap in these copies; in checked studies unresolved V genes cover under half, and the rest lacks a known reason. The sample data list 60,000 to 85,000 clones, and over 75% of these were observed just once. Around 6.6% of the sample is held by the ten biggest clonotypes. The sample here was CD4+ or CD8+ T cells sorted from blood, taken in a trial of the OX40 agonist ivuxolimab. The source of these receptors is an adult with an advanced solid tumor such as melanoma, head and neck, liver or kidney cancer.

The rearrangement uses TRBV6-1 and TRBJ2-4; the D gene is possibly TRBD1 (7 bases). The CDR3 totals 15 residues. CDR1 and CDR2 from the germline V gene are MNHNS and SASEGT. V lost 4 bases to trimming and J lost 6 bases, with 16 bases between them. The CDR3 loop reads CASSALLQGGNIQYF. The CDR3 DNA reads as TGTGCCAGCAGTGCTTTACTGCAGGGGGGAAACATTCAGTACTTC.

This clone came up a few times. This chain uses TRBV27 with TRBJ1-6; tentatively, D is TRBD1 (6 bases). Trimming removed 5 bases at V and 6 bases at J, with 14 bases between. CDR1 MNHEY and CDR2 SMNVEV come from the germline V gene (reference sequence). The CDR3 runs to 15 residues. DNA of the CDR3: TGTGCCAGCAGTCCATACAGGGCGGGTAATTCACCCCTCCACTTT. Its translation is CASSPYRAGNSPLHF.

The chain combines TRBV11-3 with TRBJ1-6, with TRBD1 matching over 7 bases. J was trimmed by 7 bases and V by 5 bases; bases with no gene match: 5. The CDR3 contains 14 residues. Per germline, CDR1 SGHNT and CDR2 YENEEA. The CDR3 DNA sequence: TGTGCCAGCAGCGTACAGGGGATGAATTCACCCCTCCACTTT. Encoded protein: CASSVQGMNSPLHF.

This chain uses TRBV27 with TRBJ2-3; TRBD2 aligns across 7 bases. V trimming: 6 bases; J trimming: 2 bases; junction bases outside the gene matches: 5. Germline CDR1 and CDR2: MNHEY and SMNVEV (reference sequence). The CDR3 contains 14 residues. CDR3 amino acids: CASSILAATDTQYF. Here the CDR3 DNA reads TGTGCCAGCAGCATCCTAGCGGCCACAGATACGCAGTATTTT.

The chain couples TRBV30 to TRBJ1-4; D remains ambiguous. This CDR3 has 12 amino acids. The V end lost 6 bases, the J end lost 1 base, and 6 bases lay between the germline ends. Germline values: CDR1 GTSNPN, CDR2 SVGIG (reference sequence). The CDR3 reads CACQGTNEKLFF. The CDR3, as DNA: TGTGCCTGTCAAGGAACTAATGAAAAACTGTTTTTT.

The genes are TRBV6-5 and TRBJ2-7, with D possibly matching TRBD2 (6 bases). CDR3 size: 14 residues. Trimming pared 4 bases from V and 1 base from J, leaving 11 bases between. CDR1 MNHEY and CDR2 SVGAGI come from the germline V gene. CDR3: CASSSGGKSYEQYF. The CDR3 nucleotides read TGTGCCAGCAGTTCGGGCGGGAAATCCTACGAGCAGTACTTC.

This chain uses TRBV18 with TRBJ1-2; maybe TRBD1 (6 bases). Germline V gene lookup returns CDR1 KGHSH and CDR2 LQKENI. V shed 3 bases and J shed 4 bases, with 15 bases lying between them. CDR3 size: 15 residues. Here the CDR3 reads CASSPFTGPVYGYTF. In nucleotides, the CDR3 is TGTGCCAGCTCACCGTTCACAGGGCCAGTCTATGGCTACACCTTC.

The chain joins TRBV6-5 to TRBJ2-7; D call uncertain. V dropped 8 bases and J dropped 3 bases, with 8 bases sitting between them. Germline CDR1 is MNHEY and CDR2 is SVGAGI. The CDR3 consists of 11 residues. This CDR3 reads CASGPYYEQYF. The CDR3 DNA follows: TGTGCCAGCGGGCCCTACTACGAGCAGTACTTC.

The chain recombines TRBV18 with TRBJ2-2; perhaps TRBD2 as D (5 bases). V dropped 3 bases and J dropped 6 bases, with 17 bases sitting between them. This CDR3 comprises 16 residues. Germline V gene sequence: CDR1 KGHSH, CDR2 LQKENI. CDR3: CASSPTKGGLAGELFF. In nucleotides, the CDR3 is TGTGCCAGCTCACCCACCAAGGGCGGGTTGGCCGGGGAGCTGTTTTTT.

The V gene is TRBV4-1, the J gene TRBJ2-5; TRBD1 agrees at 9 bases. The CDR3 totals 16 residues. The V gene end was trimmed by 4 bases and the J gene end by 1 base; junction bases not matched to a gene: 7. Per germline, CDR1 MGHRA and CDR2 YSYEKL. CDR3 region: CASSRDRDRAQETQYF. In nucleotides, the CDR3 is TGCGCCAGCAGCCGGGACCGGGACAGGGCCCAAGAGACCCAGTACTTC.

The rearrangement links TRBV29-1 to TRBJ1-1; tentative D call: TRBD1 (6 bases). The CDR3 runs to 12 residues. V lost 4 bases and J lost 6, with 12 bases in between. Germline loops: CDR1 SQVTM, CDR2 ANQGSEA. The CDR3: CSVVTGTPEAFF. CDR3 DNA: TGCAGCGTTGTAACAGGGACCCCTGAAGCTTTCTTT.